These 27 T cell receptor beta chains were sequenced from one sample in a study of human T cells and chemical hapten exposure. TCRdb recomputed calls from the RACE reads with MiXCR, one row per CDR3 protein. This table holds around 260,000 distinct CDR3 sequences, roughly 8.9% found once. Specified time point: pre-sensitization, week 0. Indicated treatment: therapeutic diphenylcyclopropenone sensitization with weekly scalp DPC. Source: whole blood, taken in connection with sensitization to the hapten diphenylcyclopropenone (DPC). All receptors derive from a woman in her thirties or forties with alopecia areata. Some clones in this sample may be carry-over from other donors' samples.

This chain joins TRBV9 and TRBJ2-5, with D possibly matching TRBD2 (5 bases). The CDR3 is 15 residues long. Germline CDR1 SGDLS, CDR2 YYNGEE. Trimming removed 4 bases from V and 4 bases from J, with 17 bases in between. DNA for the CDR3: TGTGCCAGCAGCCAAGGTGAGACTATCCGAGAGACCCAGTACTTC. Amino acids: CASSQGETIRETQYF.

The chain joins TRBV5-1 to TRBJ2-5; possible D gene TRBD1, 5 bases. Deletions cut 4 bases from V and 3 bases from J, with 13 bases between. The CDR3 contains 14 residues. Germline-derived CDR1 and CDR2 are SGHRS and YFSETQ. The CDR3 coding sequence is TGCGCCAGCAGCCTGCAGGGCACCGAAGAGACCCAGTACTTC. This gives the protein CASSLQGTEETQYF.

The table lists this clonotype with a few counts. The rearrangement links TRBV6-5 to TRBJ2-7; 14 bases are a match to TRBD2. The length of the CDR3 is 16 residues. The J segment lost 7 bases and the V segment lost 4 bases, leaving 9 bases of the junction unmatched. Germline CDR1 reads MNHEY; CDR2 reads SVGAGI. In DNA form, the CDR3 reads TGTGCCAGCAGTTCCGGGACTAGCGGGAGCTTGGGGGAGCAGTACTTC. Its translation: CASSSGTSGSLGEQYF.

This clonotype has a handful of counts. The rearrangement uses TRBV6-2 or TRBV6-3 and TRBJ2-1; D perhaps matches TRBD1 (5 bases). This CDR3 spans 16 amino acids. CDR1 and CDR2 (germline): MNHEY, SVGEGT. Trimming removed 10 bases from V and 4 bases from J, with 23 bases in between. The CDR3 DNA follows: TGTGCCACCAACCTAAAGGGGCTAGGGTTATACAATGAGCAGTTCTTC. Amino acid sequence: CATNLKGLGLYNEQFF.

In its sample, this clonotype was seen many times. The V call is TRBV28, the J call TRBJ2-3; D gene ambiguous. V lost 6 bases and J lost 3, with 13 bases in between. The CDR3 runs 14 residues. Germline CDR1 reads MDHEN; CDR2 reads SYDVKM. CDR3 loop: CASRSQRSTDTQYF. CDR3 nucleotides: TGTGCCAGCAGGAGTCAGAGGAGTACAGATACGCAGTATTTT. The full variable domain, in which reference TRBV28 and TRBJ2-3 provide the parts outside the CDR3, is DVKVTQSSRYLVKRTGEKVFLECVQDMDHENMFWYRQDPGLGLRLIYFSYDVKMKEKGDIPEGYSVSREKKERFSLILESASTNQTSMYLCASRSQRSTDTQYFGPGTRLTVL.

This chain connects TRBV7-2 to TRBJ2-7; no clear D gene. The CDR3 contains 14 residues. V was trimmed by 1 base and J by 0 bases, leaving 7 bases between them. Germline CDR1 SGHTA, CDR2 FQGNSA. CDR3 sequence reads: CASSLVQASYEQYF. The CDR3 DNA follows: TGTGCCAGCAGCTTAGTGCAGGCCTCCTACGAGCAGTACTTC.

This clonotype was counted many times. This chain links TRBV29-1 with TRBJ1-2; D ambiguous. The CDR3 has 13 amino acids. The V end lost 8 bases, the J end lost 0 bases, and 13 bases lay between the germline ends. Germline assignment: CDR1 SQVTM and CDR2 ANQGSEA. Here the CDR3 reads CSSGQASNYGYTF. CDR3 DNA: TGCAGCTCCGGGCAGGCCTCTAACTATGGCTACACCTTC.

The chain carries TRBV5-1 and TRBJ2-3, with 15 bases matching TRBD2. Germline-derived CDR1 and CDR2 are SGHRS and YFSETQ. This CDR3 contains 16 residues. Trimming at V came to 5 bases and at J to 3 bases, leaving 4 bases not matched to a gene. CDR3 DNA sequence: TGCGCCAGCAGGGAGGGGACTAGCGGGAGGACAGATACGCAGTATTTT. It specifies CASREGTSGRTDTQYF.

This clonotype was recorded a few times. The chain links TRBV4-1 to TRBJ2-1; 10 bases map to TRBD2. CDR3 length: 14 residues. The V segment lost 6 bases and the J segment 6 bases; nucleotides outside the gene matches: 5. The germline V gene has CDR1 MGHRA and CDR2 YSYEKL. This CDR3 is CASRLLAGVNEQFF. CDR3 in DNA: TGCGCCAGCAGACTCCTAGCGGGAGTCAATGAGCAGTTCTTC.

This clonotype occurred many times. Relative to the germline gene, one junction end is altered; a read error may explain this. This chain connects TRBV29-1 to TRBJ2-2; maybe TRBD2 (5 bases). This CDR3 is 14 amino acids long. In germline, CDR1 is SQVTM, CDR2 ANQGSEA. The DNA for the CDR3 is TGCAGCGCTGAACGGGGATCGGGCACCGGGGAGCTGTTTTTT. It codes for CSAERGSGTGELFF.

The sample holds a few counts of this clonotype. The chain couples TRBV4-2 to TRBJ2-3, with D possibly matching TRBD1 (6 bases). Germline assignment: CDR1 LGHNA and CDR2 YNFKEQ. The CDR3 covers 16 residues. Trimming shortened V by 0 bases and J by 4 bases, and 14 bases separated the two germline ends. CDR3 sequence: CASSQDRTRGSDTQYF. CDR3 nucleotide sequence: TGTGCCAGCAGCCAAGATAGGACGAGGGGGTCAGATACGCAGTATTTT.

This clonotype turned up a few times. This chain connects TRBV7-9 to TRBJ2-7, with D uncertain. Between the trimmed V and J ends, which lost 6 bases and 1 base, there was a span of 13 bases. This CDR3 is 14 amino acids long. Per the germline V gene, CDR1 is SEHNR and CDR2 is FQNEAQ (reference sequence). CDR3 sequence: CASSLRAFSYEQYF. Written as DNA, the CDR3 is TGTGCCAGCAGTCTCCGGGCCTTTTCCTACGAGCAGTACTTC.

V is TRBV4-3 and J is TRBJ2-1; 7 bases fit TRBD2. The CDR3 is 15 residues long. CDR1 is LGHNA and CDR2 is YSLEER in the germline V gene. The ends lost 4 bases at V and 8 bases at J; junction bases unmatched: 11. CDR3 bases: TGCGCCAGCAGCCCGAGAAGCGGGACCCCCGATGAGCAGTTCTTC. Protein: CASSPRSGTPDEQFF.

This clonotype was recorded a few times. The rearrangement uses TRBV29-1 and TRBJ2-2, with D possibly matching TRBD2 (5 bases). Germline V CDR1 and CDR2: SQVTM, ANQGSEA. V gave up 4 bases and J gave up 2 bases, with 23 bases separating them. The CDR3 contains 18 residues. The CDR3 DNA follows: TGCAGCGTTGCAAGCGACGCGGCGACGGGATACAACACCGGGGAGCTGTTTTTT. Translated: CSVASDAATGYNTGELFF.

This clonotype was recorded a few times. The V gene is TRBV6-6, the J gene TRBJ2-5, with D unresolved. The V end was cut by 6 bases, the J end by 4 bases, with 18 bases between. The CDR3 totals 15 residues. Germline CDR1 reads MNHNY; CDR2 reads SVGAGI (reference sequence). The CDR3: CASSGLGKIGETQYF. CDR3 coding DNA: TGTGCCAGCAGCGGTTTGGGCAAAATTGGAGAGACCCAGTACTTC.

The table lists this clonotype with many counts. The V call is TRBV9, the J call TRBJ2-6; no reliable D call. Trimming removed 3 bases from V and 6 bases from J, with 22 bases in between. In germline, CDR1 is SGDLS, CDR2 YYNGEE. This CDR3 has 18 amino acids. The CDR3 region is CASSADLDATLEANVLTF. In nucleotides, the CDR3 is TGTGCCAGCAGCGCCGACCTCGACGCGACCCTAGAGGCCAACGTCCTGACTTTC. The full variable domain, rest sourced from reference TRBV9 and TRBJ2-6, is DSGVTQTPKHLITATGQRVTLRCSPRSGDLSVYWYQQSLDQGLQFLIQYYNGEERAKGNILERFSAQQFPDLHSELNLSSLELGDSALYFCASSADLDATLEANVLTFGAGSRLTVL.

The chain has TRBV24-1 and TRBJ2-7, with D hard to call. This CDR3 has 13 amino acids. Trimming took off 5 bases at V and 0 bases at J, with 7 bases between the two ends. The germline V gene encodes CDR1 KGHDR and CDR2 SFDVKD. CDR3 DNA sequence: TGTGCCACCAGTGCGACGGACTCCTACGAGCAGTACTTC. Its translation: CATSATDSYEQYF.

This clonotype was counted a few times. The chain employs TRBV7-9 and TRBJ2-3; the D is unclear. CDR1 is SEHNR, CDR2 FQNEAQ, per germline (reference sequence). The CDR3 contains 12 residues. The V gene lost 5 bases and the J gene lost 5 bases, with 8 bases spanning the gap. The CDR3 region has the DNA TGTGCCAGCAGCCGGGTCCTAGATACGCAGTATTTT. Translation: CASSRVLDTQYF.

This chain connects TRBV29-1 to TRBJ2-1; 7 positions agree with TRBD2. Germline CDR1 is SQVTM and CDR2 is ANQGSEA. CDR3 length equals 15 residues. Unmatched junction bases numbered 11, after V lost 2 bases and J lost 7 bases. CDR3: CSVEKGNLRGNEQFF. In nucleotides, the CDR3 is TGCAGCGTTGAAAAAGGGAACCTGCGGGGGAATGAGCAGTTCTTC.

The V gene is TRBV10-3, the J gene TRBJ2-1; D not certain. The CDR3 sequence is 11 residues long. V gave up 8 bases and J gave up 9 bases, with 11 bases separating them. The germline V gene has CDR1 ENHRY and CDR2 SYGVKD. The CDR3 DNA reads as TGTGCCATCGGGTCCCCCACTGAGCAGTTCTTC. Its translation: CAIGSPTEQFF.

The CDR3 DNA sequence: TGTGCCACCAGTGCCGGGACGTCGAATGAAAAACTGTTTTTT. Its protein product is CATSAGTSNEKLFF. V gene TRBV24-1 combines with J gene TRBJ1-4; D may be TRBD1 (5 bases). The length of the CDR3 is 14 residues. Germline CDR1 KGHDR, CDR2 SFDVKD. V was shortened by 5 bases and J by 5 bases, with 11 bases between the two germline ends.

This clonotype was seen a few times. J is TRBJ2-2 and V is TRBV5-6, with TRBD1 matching over 9 bases. In germline, CDR1 is SGHDT, CDR2 YYEEEE. CDR3 length: 17 residues. V lost 1 base to trimming and J lost 5 bases; unmatched junction nucleotides: 9. The CDR3 here is CASSLTAGTGRTGELFF. As DNA, the CDR3 is TGTGCCAGCAGCTTGACCGCCGGGACAGGGCGTACCGGGGAGCTGTTTTTT.

This clonotype was detected only a few times. The rearrangement joins TRBV10-3 to TRBJ1-5; 10 bases fit TRBD1. The CDR3 has 16 amino acids. Looked up from germline, CDR1 is ENHRY and CDR2 is SYGVKD. The V gene end was trimmed by 5 bases and the J gene end by 3 bases; junction bases not matched to a gene: 7. DNA of the CDR3: TGTGCCATCAGTCAGGACAGGGGGTCGGACAATCAGCCCCAGCATTTT. Protein product: CAISQDRGSDNQPQHF.

Only a few counts were recorded for this clonotype. J is TRBJ2-1 and V is TRBV3-1; 13 bases align to TRBD2. Germline lookup yields CDR1 LGHDT and CDR2 YNNKEL (reference sequence). This CDR3 region has 15 residues. V lost 4 bases and J lost 6; bases outside the gene matches: 3. The CDR3 DNA follows: TGTGCCAGCAGCCTCACTAGCGGGAGGGCCAATGAGCAGTTCTTC. Translating gives CASSLTSGRANEQFF.

In its sample, this clonotype was seen many times. V usage is TRBV2 and J usage is TRBJ1-3, with a possible D match to TRBD1 (5 bases). CDR1 SNHLY and CDR2 FYNNEI come from the germline V gene. The CDR3 extends over 15 amino acids. Trimming shortened V by 11 bases and J by 2 bases, and 19 bases separated the two germline ends. The CDR3 region is CASRGGIAAGNTIYF. The CDR3 nucleotides read TGTGCCTCCCGGGGGGGGATAGCCGCTGGAAACACCATATATTTT.

This clonotype was seen only a few times. CDR3 sequence (DNA): TGTGCCTGGACCTCCCCTCAGGTCAATGAGCAGTTCTTC. It translates to CAWTSPQVNEQFF. V gene TRBV30 combines with J gene TRBJ2-1; D is unclear. Germline V lookup: CDR1 GTSNPN, CDR2 SVGIG (reference sequence). V dropped 4 bases and J dropped 6 bases, with 13 bases sitting between them. CDR3 length: 13 amino acids.

There are a few counts of this clonotype. This sequence joins TRBV7-2 and TRBJ1-2; possible D gene TRBD1, 5 bases. This CDR3 contains 14 residues. Trimming left V 3 bases short and J 7 bases short, with 15 bases between. Germline CDR1 is SGHTA and CDR2 is FQGNSA. CDR3 sequence (DNA): TGTGCCAGCAGCTTTCCCAACAGGATGTCTGGCTACACCTTC. Its translation is CASSFPNRMSGYTF. Complete variable domain (other parts from reference TRBV7-2 and TRBJ1-2): GAGVSQSPSNKVTEKGKDVELRCDPISGHTALYWYRQSLGQGLEFLIYFQGNSAPDKSGLPSDRFSAERTGGSVSTLTIQRTQQEDSAVYLCASSFPNRMSGYTFGSGTRLTVV.